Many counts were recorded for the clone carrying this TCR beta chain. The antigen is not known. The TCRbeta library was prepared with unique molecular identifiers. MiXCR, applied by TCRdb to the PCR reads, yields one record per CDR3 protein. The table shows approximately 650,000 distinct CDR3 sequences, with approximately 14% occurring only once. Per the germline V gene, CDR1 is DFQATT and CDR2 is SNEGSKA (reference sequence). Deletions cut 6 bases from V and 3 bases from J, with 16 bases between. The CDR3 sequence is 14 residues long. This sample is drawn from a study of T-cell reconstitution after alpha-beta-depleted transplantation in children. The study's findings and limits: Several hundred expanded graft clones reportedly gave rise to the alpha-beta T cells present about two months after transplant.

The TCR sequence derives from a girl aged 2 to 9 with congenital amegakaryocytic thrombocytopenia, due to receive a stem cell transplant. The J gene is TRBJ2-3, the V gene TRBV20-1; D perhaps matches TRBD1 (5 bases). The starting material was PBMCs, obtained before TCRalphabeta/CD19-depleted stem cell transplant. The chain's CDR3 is CSAVGAVGTDTQYF. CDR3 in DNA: TGCAGTGCGGTTGGGGCGGTTGGTACAGATACGCAGTATTTT.